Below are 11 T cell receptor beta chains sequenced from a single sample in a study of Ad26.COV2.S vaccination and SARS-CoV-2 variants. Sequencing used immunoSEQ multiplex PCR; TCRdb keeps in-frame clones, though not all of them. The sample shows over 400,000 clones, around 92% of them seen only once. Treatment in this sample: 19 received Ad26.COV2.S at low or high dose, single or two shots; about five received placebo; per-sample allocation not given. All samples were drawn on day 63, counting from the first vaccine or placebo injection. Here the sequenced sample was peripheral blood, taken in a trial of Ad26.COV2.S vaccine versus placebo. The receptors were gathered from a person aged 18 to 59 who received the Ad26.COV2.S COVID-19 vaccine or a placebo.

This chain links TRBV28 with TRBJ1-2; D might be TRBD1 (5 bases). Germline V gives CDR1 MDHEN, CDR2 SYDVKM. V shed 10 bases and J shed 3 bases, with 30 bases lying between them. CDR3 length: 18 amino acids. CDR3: CATPAPRIPGRQYYGYTF. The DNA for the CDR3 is TGTGCCACCCCCGCTCCCCGGATTCCGGGACGGCAATACTATGGCTACACCTTC.

The CDR3 region has the DNA TGTGCCAGCAGTCCGAAGGAGACCCAGTACTTC. This gives the protein CASSPKETQYF. J is TRBJ2-5 and V is TRBV25-1; D is undetermined. CDR1 and CDR2 from the germline V gene are MGHDK and SYGVNS. The CDR3 extends over 11 amino acids. Trimming left V 5 bases short and J 5 bases short, with 6 bases between.

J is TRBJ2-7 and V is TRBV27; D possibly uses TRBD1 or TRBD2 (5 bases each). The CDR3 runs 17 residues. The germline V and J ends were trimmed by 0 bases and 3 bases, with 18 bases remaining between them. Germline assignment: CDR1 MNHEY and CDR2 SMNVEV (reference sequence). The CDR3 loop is CASSLSLAGTARYEQYF. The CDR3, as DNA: TGTGCCAGCAGTTTATCGCTTGCTGGGACCGCTCGCTACGAGCAGTACTTC.

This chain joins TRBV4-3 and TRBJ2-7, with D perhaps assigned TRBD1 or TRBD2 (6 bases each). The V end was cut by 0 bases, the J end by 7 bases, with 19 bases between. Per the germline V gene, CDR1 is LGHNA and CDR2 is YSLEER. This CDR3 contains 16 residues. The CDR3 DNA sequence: TGCGCCAGCAGCCAAGAGACCCCGGGGGCTGGTGTTGAGCAGTACTTC. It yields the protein CASSQETPGAGVEQYF.

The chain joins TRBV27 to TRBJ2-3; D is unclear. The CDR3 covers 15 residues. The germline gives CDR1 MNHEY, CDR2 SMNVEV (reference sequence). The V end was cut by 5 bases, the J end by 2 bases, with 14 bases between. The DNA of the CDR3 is TGTGCCAGCAGTCCGAAATTTCGCCTCACAGATACGCAGTATTTT. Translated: CASSPKFRLTDTQYF.

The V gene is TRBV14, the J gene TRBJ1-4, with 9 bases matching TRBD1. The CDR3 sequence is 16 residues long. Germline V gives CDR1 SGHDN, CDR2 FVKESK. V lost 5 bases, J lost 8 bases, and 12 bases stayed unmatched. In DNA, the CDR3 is TGTGCCAGCAGCAATTTTCCGGGACAGGGCCCAGAAAAACTGTTTTTT. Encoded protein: CASSNFPGQGPEKLFF.

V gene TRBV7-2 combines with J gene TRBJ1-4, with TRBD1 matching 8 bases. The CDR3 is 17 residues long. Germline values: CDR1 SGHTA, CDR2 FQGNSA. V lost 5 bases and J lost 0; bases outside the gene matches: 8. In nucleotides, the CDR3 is TGTGCCAGCAGCCTCCACCCACAGGGGGCAACTAATGAAAAACTGTTTTTT. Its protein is CASSLHPQGATNEKLFF.

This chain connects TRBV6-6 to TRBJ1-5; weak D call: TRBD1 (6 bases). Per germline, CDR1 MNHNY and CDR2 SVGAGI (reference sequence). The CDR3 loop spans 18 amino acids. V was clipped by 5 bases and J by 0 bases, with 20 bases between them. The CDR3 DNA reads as TGTGCCAGCAGTCACCCAAAAATCACAGGGAATAGCAATCAGCCCCAGCATTTT. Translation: CASSHPKITGNSNQPQHF.

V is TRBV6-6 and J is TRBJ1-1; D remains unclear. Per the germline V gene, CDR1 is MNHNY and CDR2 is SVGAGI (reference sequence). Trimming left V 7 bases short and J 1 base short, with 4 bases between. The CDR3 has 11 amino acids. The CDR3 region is CASTGNTEAFF. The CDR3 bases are TGTGCCAGCACAGGGAACACTGAAGCTTTCTTT.

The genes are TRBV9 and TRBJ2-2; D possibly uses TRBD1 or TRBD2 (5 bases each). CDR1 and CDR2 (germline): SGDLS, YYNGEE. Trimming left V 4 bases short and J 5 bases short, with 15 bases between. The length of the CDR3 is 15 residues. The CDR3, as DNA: TGTGCCAGCAGCCCGGCAGGGTCGGGGACCGGGGAGCTGTTTTTT. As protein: CASSPAGSGTGELFF.

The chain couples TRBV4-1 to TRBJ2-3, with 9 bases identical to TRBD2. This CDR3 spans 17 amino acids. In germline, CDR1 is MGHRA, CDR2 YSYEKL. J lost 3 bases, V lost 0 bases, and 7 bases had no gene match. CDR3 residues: CASSQDLRGGATDTQYF. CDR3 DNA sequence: TGCGCCAGCAGCCAAGATCTGCGCGGGGGGGCGACAGATACGCAGTATTTT.